This TCR beta chain was captured by sequencing in a study of T cell changes during pregnancy in multiple sclerosis. Assay used: immunoSEQ multiplex PCR; TCRdb lists only in-frame clones, some missing. The table shows 19,000 or so clones, with nearly 90% occurring only once. In its sample, this clone is medium-sized. This CDR3 comprises 14 residues. V was cut by 3 bases and J by 1 base, with 9 bases left in between. From germline, CDR1 is LNHDA and CDR2 SQIVND (reference sequence). The sequencing here drew on CD8+ T cells from peripheral blood mononuclear cells, taken after pregnancy. The chain combines TRBV19 with TRBJ1-1; D remains unclear. This sequence was found in a female donor in good health, enrolled as a control in a pregnancy study. CDR3 bases: TGTGCCAGTAGTATTGTAGCCGGGAACACTGAAGCTTTCTTT. Translated: CASSIVAGNTEAFF.